These 13 T cell receptor beta chains were sequenced from one sample in a study of regulatory T cells in long-lasting Graves disease. With iRepertoire HTBI primers and Arm-PCR of CDR3 regions, TCR beta libraries were built. MiXCR, run by TCRdb on the multiplex PCR reads, gives a single entry per CDR3 protein. The sample holds about 450,000 distinct CDR3 sequences, less than 25% seen once. Sample time point: persistent/refractory GD, antithyroid drugs over 5 years with positive TRAb. RNA extracted from PBMCs served as the sequencing template. The input for sequencing was peripheral blood mononuclear cells (PBMCs), taken when the disease was refractory, from a patient treated with antithyroid drugs. The source of these receptors is a female donor with Graves disease.

This clonotype has at least ten counts. The chain uses TRBV29-1 and TRBJ2-7; 8 bases agree with TRBD2. CDR1 is SQVTM, CDR2 ANQGSEA, per germline. V gave up 1 base and J gave up 3 bases; unmatched junction bases: 14. CDR3 length equals 17 residues. The CDR3 DNA reads as TGCAGCGTTGAAGCGAAGCGGGAGTATTTCGGGGACTACGAGCAGTACTTC. It specifies CSVEAKREYFGDYEQYF.

This clonotype has just one count. The V gene is TRBV3-1, the J gene TRBJ2-5; the D gene is possibly TRBD2 (5 bases). This CDR3 comprises 15 residues. Germline values: CDR1 LGHDT, CDR2 YNNKEL (reference sequence). V lost 0 bases and J 6 bases, leaving 14 bases between the germline ends. The CDR3 reads CASSQDGGAHKTQYF. For the CDR3, the DNA is TGTGCCAGCAGCCAAGATGGAGGAGCCCATAAGACCCAGTACTTC.

This clonotype showed up just a few times. The V and J genes are TRBV29-1 and TRBJ1-1; the D gene is possibly TRBD1 (6 bases). The V gene lost 2 bases and the J gene lost 1 base, with 8 bases spanning the gap. The CDR3 extends over 13 amino acids. The germline CDR1 and CDR2 sequences are SQVTM and ANQGSEA. CDR3 residues: CSVEPTGNTEAFF. CDR3 DNA: TGCAGCGTTGAACCGACAGGGAACACTGAAGCTTTCTTT.

This clonotype occurred a few times. V is TRBV6-1 and J is TRBJ2-5; TRBD2 might be the D (6 bases). Between the trimmed V and J ends, which lost 6 bases and 5 bases, there was a span of 10 bases. Germline V gene sequence: CDR1 MNHNS, CDR2 SASEGT. The CDR3 spans 12 residues. CDR3 amino acids: CASSSGVETQYF. The CDR3 region has the DNA TGTGCCAGCAGCTCGGGGGTGGAGACCCAGTACTTC.

The V call is TRBV19, the J call TRBJ1-5; possibly TRBD1 for D (6 bases). The length of the CDR3 is 18 residues. Germline V CDR1 and CDR2: LNHDA, SQIVND (reference sequence). Trimming took 6 bases from V and 0 from J, leaving 21 bases between them. The CDR3 region is CASRPGQTPFYSNQPQHF. In DNA form, the CDR3 reads TGTGCCAGTAGGCCCGGACAGACCCCATTCTATAGCAATCAGCCCCAGCATTTT.

V gene TRBV6-2 or TRBV6-3 combines with J gene TRBJ2-6; either TRBD1 or TRBD2 may fit D (5 bases each). V dropped 0 bases and J dropped 0 bases, with 12 bases sitting between them. The CDR3 sequence is 18 residues long. Germline V lookup: CDR1 MNHEY, CDR2 SVGEGT. CDR3 residues: CASSYSPSGGSGANVLTF. CDR3 bases: TGTGCCAGCAGTTACTCCCCATCTGGGGGCTCTGGGGCCAACGTCCTGACTTTC.

The genes are TRBV11-1 and TRBJ2-5; 12 positions agree with TRBD2. The CDR3 is made up of 16 amino acids. Germline values: CDR1 SGHAT, CDR2 FQDESV (reference sequence). The ends lost 2 bases at V and 5 bases at J; junction bases unmatched: 6. CDR3 protein: CASSLSLAGGGETQYF. In nucleotides, the CDR3 is TGTGCCAGCAGCTTATCTCTAGCGGGAGGGGGTGAGACCCAGTACTTC.

This clonotype was seen a few times. V gene TRBV10-3 combines with J gene TRBJ2-7; D might be TRBD2 (6 bases). The CDR3 is made up of 13 amino acids. The germline V and J ends were trimmed by 7 bases and 4 bases, with 14 bases remaining between them. Germline CDR1 reads ENHRY; CDR2 reads SYGVKD. CDR3 sequence (DNA): TGTGCCATCAAGGCGGAGGGGTTATACGAGCAGTACTTC. Protein sequence: CAIKAEGLYEQYF.

In its sample, this clonotype was seen many times. The chain has TRBV28 and TRBJ2-7; D ambiguous. Germline assignment: CDR1 MDHEN and CDR2 SYDVKM. Trimming removed 6 bases from V and 0 bases from J, with 18 bases in between. The length of the CDR3 is 16 residues. In DNA, the CDR3 is TGTGCCAGCAGATCCGGACCTTTTGATAGCTCCTACGAGCAGTACTTC. Amino acids: CASRSGPFDSSYEQYF.

This chain joins TRBV7-6 and TRBJ1-4; 7 bases align to TRBD1. Trimming at V came to 5 bases and at J to 5 bases, leaving 17 bases not matched to a gene. The CDR3 contains 18 residues. The V gene's germline CDR1 is SGHVS and CDR2 FNYEAQ. CDR3 coding DNA: TGTGCCAGCAGCGGATTTTGGTCCGGGAGGGGGCGGAATGAAAAACTGTTTTTT. Translation gives CASSGFWSGRGRNEKLFF.

This clonotype has at least ten counts. The chain recombines TRBV6-2 or TRBV6-3 with TRBJ2-5; no reliable D call. V was clipped by 2 bases and J by 4 bases, with 5 bases between them. The CDR3 loop spans 12 amino acids. CDR1 and CDR2 (germline): MNHEY, SVGEGT. The CDR3 region has the DNA TGTGCCAGCAGTTACGTGGGAGAGACCCAGTACTTC. The encoded protein is CASSYVGETQYF.

Regarding this clonotype: This may stem from a read error, because a much larger clone lies one nucleotide away. The gene calls are TRBV15 and TRBJ2-7; TRBD2 might be the D (5 bases). The CDR3 consists of 14 residues. Germline-derived CDR1 and CDR2 are LNHNV and YYDKDF (reference sequence). CDR3 residues: CATSAERALYEQHF. CDR3 DNA sequence: TGTGCCACCAGCGCCGAGAGGGCCCTCTACGAGCAGCACTTC. The entire variable domain, with the rest obtained from reference TRBV15 and TRBJ2-7, is as follows: DAMVIQNPRYQVTQFGKPVTLSCSQTLNHNVMYWYQQKSSQAPKLLFHYYDKDFNNEADTPDNFQSRRPNTSFCFLDIRSPGLGDTAMYLCATSAERALYEQHFGPGTRLTVT.

The chain employs TRBV10-3 and TRBJ2-7; 7 bases align to TRBD2. Germline CDR1 and CDR2: ENHRY and SYGVKD. The CDR3 loop spans 14 amino acids. Trimming took 6 bases from V and 5 from J; bases not matched to a gene: 10. For the CDR3, the DNA is TGTGCCATCAGGTCCGGGACTAACCTAGACGAGCAGTACTTC. This translates into CAIRSGTNLDEQYF.